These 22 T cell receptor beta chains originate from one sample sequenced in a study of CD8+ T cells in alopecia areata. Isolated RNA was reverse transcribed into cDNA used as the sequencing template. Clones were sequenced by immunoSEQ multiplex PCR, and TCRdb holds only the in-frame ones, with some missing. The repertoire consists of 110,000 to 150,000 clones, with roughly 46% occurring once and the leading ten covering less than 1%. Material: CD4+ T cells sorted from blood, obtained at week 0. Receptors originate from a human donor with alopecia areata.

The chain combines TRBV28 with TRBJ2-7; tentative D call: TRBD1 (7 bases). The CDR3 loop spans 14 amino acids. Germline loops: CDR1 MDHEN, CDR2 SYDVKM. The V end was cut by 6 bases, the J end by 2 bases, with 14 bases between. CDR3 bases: TGTGCCAGCAGCCAGGGGGGAACAACCTACGAGCAGTACTTC. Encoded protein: CASSQGGTTYEQYF.

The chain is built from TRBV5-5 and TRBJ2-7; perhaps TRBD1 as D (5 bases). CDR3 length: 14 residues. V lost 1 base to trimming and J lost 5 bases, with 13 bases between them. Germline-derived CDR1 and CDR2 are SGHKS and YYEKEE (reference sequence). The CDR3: CASSLRGPPDEQYF. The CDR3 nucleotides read TGTGCCAGCAGCTTGAGGGGCCCCCCTGACGAGCAGTACTTC.

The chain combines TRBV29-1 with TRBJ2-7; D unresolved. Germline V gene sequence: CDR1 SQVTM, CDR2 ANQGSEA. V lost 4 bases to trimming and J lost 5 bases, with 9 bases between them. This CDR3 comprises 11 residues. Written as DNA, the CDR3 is TGCAGCGTTGTTGTCGGCGACGAGCAGTACTTC. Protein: CSVVVGDEQYF.

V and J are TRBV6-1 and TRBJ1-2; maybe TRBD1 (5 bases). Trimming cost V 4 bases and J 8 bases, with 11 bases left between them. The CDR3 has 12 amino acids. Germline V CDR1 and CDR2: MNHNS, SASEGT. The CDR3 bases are TGTGCCAGCAGTGGCCGGACAAGCGGCTACACCTTC. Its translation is CASSGRTSGYTF.

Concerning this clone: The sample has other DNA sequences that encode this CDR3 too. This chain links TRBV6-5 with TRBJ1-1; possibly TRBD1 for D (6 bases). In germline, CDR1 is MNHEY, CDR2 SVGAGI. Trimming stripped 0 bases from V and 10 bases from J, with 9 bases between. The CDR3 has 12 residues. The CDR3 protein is CASSYSGGRAFF. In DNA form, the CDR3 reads TGTGCCAGCAGTTACTCGGGGGGGCGAGCTTTCTTT.

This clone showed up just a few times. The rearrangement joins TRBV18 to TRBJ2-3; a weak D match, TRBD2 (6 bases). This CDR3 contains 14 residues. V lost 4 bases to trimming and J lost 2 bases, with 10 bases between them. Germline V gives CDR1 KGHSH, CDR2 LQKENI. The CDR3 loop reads CASSLGRNTDTQYF. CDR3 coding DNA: TGTGCCAGCTCACTGGGGAGGAACACAGATACGCAGTATTTT.

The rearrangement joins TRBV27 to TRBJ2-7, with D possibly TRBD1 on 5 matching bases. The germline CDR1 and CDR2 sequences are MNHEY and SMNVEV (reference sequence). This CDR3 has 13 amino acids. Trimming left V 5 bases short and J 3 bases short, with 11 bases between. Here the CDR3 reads CASSRGSLYEQYF. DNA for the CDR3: TGTGCCAGCAGTAGGGGCAGTCTCTACGAGCAGTACTTC.

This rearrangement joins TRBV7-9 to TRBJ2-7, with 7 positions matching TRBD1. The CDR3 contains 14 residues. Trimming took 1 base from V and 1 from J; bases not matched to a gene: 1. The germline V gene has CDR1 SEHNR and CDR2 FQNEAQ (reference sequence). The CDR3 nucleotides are TGTGCCAGCAGCTTAGGGGGACAGTCCTACGAGCAGTACTTC. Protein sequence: CASSLGGQSYEQYF.

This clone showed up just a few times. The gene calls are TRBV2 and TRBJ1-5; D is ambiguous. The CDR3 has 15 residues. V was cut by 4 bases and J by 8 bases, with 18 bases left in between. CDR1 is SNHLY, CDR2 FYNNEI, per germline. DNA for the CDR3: TGTGCCAGCAGTGTTCGGCGACCGTCGGCGGAGCCCCAGCATTTT. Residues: CASSVRRPSAEPQHF.

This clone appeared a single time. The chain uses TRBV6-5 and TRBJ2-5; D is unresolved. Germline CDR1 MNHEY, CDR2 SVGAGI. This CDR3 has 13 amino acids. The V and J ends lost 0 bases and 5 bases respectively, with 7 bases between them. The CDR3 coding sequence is TGTGCCAGCAGTTACTCATTGGGGGAGACCCAGTACTTC. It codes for CASSYSLGETQYF.

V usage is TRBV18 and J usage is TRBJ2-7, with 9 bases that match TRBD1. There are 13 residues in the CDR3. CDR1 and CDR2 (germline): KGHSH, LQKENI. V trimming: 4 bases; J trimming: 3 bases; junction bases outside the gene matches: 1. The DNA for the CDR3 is TGTGCCAGCTCACAGGGACAGGGCTACGAGCAGTACTTC. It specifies CASSQGQGYEQYF.

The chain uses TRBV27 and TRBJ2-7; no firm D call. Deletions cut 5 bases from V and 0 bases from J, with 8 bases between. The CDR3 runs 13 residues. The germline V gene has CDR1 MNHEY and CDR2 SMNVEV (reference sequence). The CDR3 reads CASSGRNSYEQYF. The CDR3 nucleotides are TGTGCCAGCAGTGGACGAAACTCCTACGAGCAGTACTTC.

Here the CDR3 reads CAIAGGLDVNQETQYF. In DNA, the CDR3 is TGTGCCATCGCGGGGGGCTTAGACGTAAATCAAGAGACCCAGTACTTC. The chain couples TRBV10-3 to TRBJ2-5; 8 bases align to TRBD2. CDR3 length: 16 residues. Trimming at V came to 8 bases and at J to 2 bases, leaving 13 bases not matched to a gene. Germline V gives CDR1 ENHRY, CDR2 SYGVKD.

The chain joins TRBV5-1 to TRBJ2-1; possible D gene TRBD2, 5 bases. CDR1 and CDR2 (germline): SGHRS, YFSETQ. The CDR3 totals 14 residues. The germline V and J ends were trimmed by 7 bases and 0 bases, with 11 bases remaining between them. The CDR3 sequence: CASRPGGSYNEQFF. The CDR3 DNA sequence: TGCGCCAGCCGCCCCGGAGGCTCCTACAATGAGCAGTTCTTC.

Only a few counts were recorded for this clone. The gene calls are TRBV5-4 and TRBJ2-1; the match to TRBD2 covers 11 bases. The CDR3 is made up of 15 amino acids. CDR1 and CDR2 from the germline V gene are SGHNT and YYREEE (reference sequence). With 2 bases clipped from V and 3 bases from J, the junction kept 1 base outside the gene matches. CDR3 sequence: CASSFTSGSYNEQFF. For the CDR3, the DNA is TGTGCCAGCAGCTTCACTAGCGGGAGCTACAATGAGCAGTTCTTC.

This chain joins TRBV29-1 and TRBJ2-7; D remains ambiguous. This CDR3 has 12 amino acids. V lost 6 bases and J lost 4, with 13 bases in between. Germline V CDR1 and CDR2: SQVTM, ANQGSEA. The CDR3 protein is CSVVALGYEQYF. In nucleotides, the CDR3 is TGCAGCGTGGTGGCATTGGGGTACGAGCAGTACTTC.

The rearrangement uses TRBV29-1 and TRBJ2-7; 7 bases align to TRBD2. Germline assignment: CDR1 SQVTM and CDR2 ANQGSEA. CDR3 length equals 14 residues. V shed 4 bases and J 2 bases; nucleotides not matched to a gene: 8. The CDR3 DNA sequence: TGCAGCGTTGCGCTTAGCGGGTCGGCCTACGAGCAGTACTTC. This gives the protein CSVALSGSAYEQYF.

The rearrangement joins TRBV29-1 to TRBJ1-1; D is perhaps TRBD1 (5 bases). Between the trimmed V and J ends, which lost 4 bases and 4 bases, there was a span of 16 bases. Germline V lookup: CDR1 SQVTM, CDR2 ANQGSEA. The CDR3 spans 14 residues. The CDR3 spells CSVVYPGRGTEAFF. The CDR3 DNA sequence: TGCAGCGTTGTTTACCCAGGGAGGGGCACTGAAGCTTTCTTT.

This CDR3 is CASSPVQGWDNQPQHF. The CDR3 DNA reads as TGTGCCAGCAGCCCCGTGCAGGGCTGGGACAATCAGCCCCAGCATTTT. The chain carries TRBV7-6 and TRBJ1-5, with D perhaps matching TRBD1 (5 bases). This CDR3 is 16 amino acids long. Germline CDR1 SGHVS, CDR2 FNYEAQ. Trimming removed 5 bases at V and 3 bases at J, with 17 bases between.

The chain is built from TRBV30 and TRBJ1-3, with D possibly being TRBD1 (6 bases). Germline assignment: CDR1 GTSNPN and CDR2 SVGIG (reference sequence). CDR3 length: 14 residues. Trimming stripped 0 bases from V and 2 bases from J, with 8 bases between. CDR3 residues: CAWSVQGAGNTIYF. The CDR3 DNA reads TGTGCCTGGAGTGTACAGGGTGCTGGAAACACCATATATTTT.

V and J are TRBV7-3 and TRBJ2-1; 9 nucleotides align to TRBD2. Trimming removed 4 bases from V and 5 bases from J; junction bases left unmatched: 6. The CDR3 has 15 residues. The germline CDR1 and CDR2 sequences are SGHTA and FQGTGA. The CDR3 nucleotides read TGTGCCAGCAGCTCGAGCGGGAGGATCAACAATGAGCAGTTCTTC. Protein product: CASSSSGRINNEQFF.

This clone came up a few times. The CDR3 DNA sequence: TGTGCCAGTAGTAGCCTCCGGACAGGTTCCGGGGGCACTGAAGCTTTCTTT. This encodes CASSSLRTGSGGTEAFF. The V and J genes are TRBV19 and TRBJ1-1; 7 positions agree with TRBD1. This CDR3 is 17 amino acids long. Per germline, CDR1 LNHDA and CDR2 SQIVND (reference sequence). J lost 4 bases, V lost 4 bases, and 15 bases had no gene match.